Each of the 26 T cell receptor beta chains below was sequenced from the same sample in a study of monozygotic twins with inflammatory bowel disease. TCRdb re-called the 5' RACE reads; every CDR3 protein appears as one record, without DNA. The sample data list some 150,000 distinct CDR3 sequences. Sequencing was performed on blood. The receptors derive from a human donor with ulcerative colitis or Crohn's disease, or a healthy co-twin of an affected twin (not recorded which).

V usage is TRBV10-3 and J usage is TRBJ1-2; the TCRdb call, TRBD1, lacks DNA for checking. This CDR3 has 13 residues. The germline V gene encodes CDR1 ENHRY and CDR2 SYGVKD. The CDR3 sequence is CAISEGQNYGYTF.

CDR3 residues: CATSDFHSTEPQHF. The V call is TRBV24-1, the J call TRBJ1-5. CDR1 is KGHDR, CDR2 SFDVKD, per germline. The CDR3 consists of 14 residues.

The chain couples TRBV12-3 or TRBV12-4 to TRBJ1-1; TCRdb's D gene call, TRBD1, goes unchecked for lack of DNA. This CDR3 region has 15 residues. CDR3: CASSPTGQEGNEAFF.

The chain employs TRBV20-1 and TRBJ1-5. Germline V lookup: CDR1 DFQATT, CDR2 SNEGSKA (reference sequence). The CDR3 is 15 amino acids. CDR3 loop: CSARDARRFGQPQHF.

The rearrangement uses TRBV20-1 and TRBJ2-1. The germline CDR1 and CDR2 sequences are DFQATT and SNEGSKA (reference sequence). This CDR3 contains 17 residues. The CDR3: CSARDLWEQGVLNEQFF.

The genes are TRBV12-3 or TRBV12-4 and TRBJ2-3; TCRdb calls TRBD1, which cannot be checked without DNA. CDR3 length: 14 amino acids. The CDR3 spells CASSLGDPRDTQYF.

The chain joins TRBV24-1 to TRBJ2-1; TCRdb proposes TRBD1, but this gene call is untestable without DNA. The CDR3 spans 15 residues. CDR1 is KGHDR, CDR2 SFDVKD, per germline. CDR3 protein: CATSESGAVYNEQFF.

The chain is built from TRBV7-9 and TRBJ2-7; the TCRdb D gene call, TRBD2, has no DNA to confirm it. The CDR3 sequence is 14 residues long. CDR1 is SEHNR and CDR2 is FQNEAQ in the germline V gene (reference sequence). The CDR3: CASSHSAGIYVQYF.

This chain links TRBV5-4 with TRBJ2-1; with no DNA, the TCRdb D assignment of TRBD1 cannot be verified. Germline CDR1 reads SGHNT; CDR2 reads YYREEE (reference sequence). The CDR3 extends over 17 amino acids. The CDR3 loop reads CASSLLGWGASYNEQFF.

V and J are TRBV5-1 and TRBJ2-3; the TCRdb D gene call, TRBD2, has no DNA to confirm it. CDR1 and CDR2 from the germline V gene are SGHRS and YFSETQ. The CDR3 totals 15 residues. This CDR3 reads CASSDPSGVTDTQYF.

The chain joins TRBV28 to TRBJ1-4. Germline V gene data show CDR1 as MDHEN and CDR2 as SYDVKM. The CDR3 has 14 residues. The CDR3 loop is CASSLGSTNEKLFF.

The CDR3 reads CASSPDRANQPQHF. The chain carries TRBV7-9 and TRBJ1-5; without DNA, the TCRdb call of TRBD1 cannot be checked. The CDR3 is 14 residues long. The germline V gene has CDR1 SEHNR and CDR2 FQNEAQ (reference sequence). The whole variable domain, remainder taken from reference TRBV7-9 and TRBJ1-5, is DTGVSQNPRHKITKRGQNVTFRCDPISEHNRLYWYRQTLGQGPEFLTYFQNEAQLEKSRLLSDRFSAERPKGSFSTLEIQRTEQGDSAMYLCASSPDRANQPQHFGDGTRLSIL.

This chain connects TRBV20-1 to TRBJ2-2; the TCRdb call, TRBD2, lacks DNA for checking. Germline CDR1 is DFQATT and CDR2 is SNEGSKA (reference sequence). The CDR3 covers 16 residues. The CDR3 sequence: CSARDRASGGSGELFF.

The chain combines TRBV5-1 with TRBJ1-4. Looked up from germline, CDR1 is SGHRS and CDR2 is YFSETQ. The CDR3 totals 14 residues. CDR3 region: CASSVGATNEKLFF. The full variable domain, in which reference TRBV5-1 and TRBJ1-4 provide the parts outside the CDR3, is KAGVTQTPRYLIKTRGQQVTLSCSPISGHRSVSWYQQTPGQGLQFLFEYFSETQRNKGNFPGRFSGRQFSNSRSEMNVSTLELGDSALYLCASSVGATNEKLFFGSGTQLSVL.

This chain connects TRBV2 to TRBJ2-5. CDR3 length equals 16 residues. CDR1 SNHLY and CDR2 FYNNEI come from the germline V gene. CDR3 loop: CASSEAGLGREETQYF.

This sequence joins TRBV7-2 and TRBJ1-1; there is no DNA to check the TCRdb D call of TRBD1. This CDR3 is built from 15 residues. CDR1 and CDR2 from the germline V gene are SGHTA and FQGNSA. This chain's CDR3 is CASSPRQGLNTEAFF. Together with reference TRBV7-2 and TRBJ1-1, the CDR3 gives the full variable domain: GAGVSQSPSNKVTEKGKDVELRCDPISGHTALYWYRQSLGQGLEFLIYFQGNSAPDKSGLPSDRFSAERTGGSVSTLTIQRTQQEDSAVYLCASSPRQGLNTEAFFGQGTRLTVV.

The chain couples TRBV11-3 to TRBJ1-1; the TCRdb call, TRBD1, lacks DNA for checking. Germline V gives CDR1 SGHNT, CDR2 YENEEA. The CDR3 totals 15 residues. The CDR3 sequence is CASSFLRGPLTEAFF.

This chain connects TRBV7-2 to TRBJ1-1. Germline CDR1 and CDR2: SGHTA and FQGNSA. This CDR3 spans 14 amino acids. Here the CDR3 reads CASSPGPGNTEAFF.

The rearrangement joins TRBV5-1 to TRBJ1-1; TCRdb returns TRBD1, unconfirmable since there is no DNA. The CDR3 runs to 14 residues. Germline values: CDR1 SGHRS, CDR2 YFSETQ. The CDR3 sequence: CASSRTGSGAEAFF.

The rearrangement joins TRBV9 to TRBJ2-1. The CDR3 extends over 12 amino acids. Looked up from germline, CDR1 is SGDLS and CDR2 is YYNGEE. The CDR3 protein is CASSTYYDEQFF.

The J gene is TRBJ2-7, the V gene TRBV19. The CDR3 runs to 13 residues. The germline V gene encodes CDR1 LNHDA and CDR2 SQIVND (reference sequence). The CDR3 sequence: CASSGDSTYEQYF.

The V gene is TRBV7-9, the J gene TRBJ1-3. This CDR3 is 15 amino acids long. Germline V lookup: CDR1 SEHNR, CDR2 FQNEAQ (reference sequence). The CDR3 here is CASSSSANPGDTIYF.

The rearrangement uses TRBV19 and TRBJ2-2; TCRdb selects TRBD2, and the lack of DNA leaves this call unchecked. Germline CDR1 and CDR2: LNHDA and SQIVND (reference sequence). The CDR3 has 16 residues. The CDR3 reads CASSPARTRSTGELFF. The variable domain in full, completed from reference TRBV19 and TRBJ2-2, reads DGGITQSPKYLFRKEGQNVTLSCEQNLNHDAMYWYRQDPGQGLRLIYYSQIVNDFQKGDIAEGYSVSREKKESFPLTVTSAQKNPTAFYLCASSPARTRSTGELFFGEGSRLTVL.

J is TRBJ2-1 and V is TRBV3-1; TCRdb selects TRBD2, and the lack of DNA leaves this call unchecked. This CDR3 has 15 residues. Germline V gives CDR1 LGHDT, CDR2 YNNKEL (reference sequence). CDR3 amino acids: CASSQGTSGGGEQFF.

Here the CDR3 reads CASSPGRIRVEKLFF. The chain combines TRBV5-1 with TRBJ1-4; TCRdb indicates TRBD1, and absent DNA this call remains unverified. The length of the CDR3 is 15 residues. In germline, CDR1 is SGHRS, CDR2 YFSETQ.

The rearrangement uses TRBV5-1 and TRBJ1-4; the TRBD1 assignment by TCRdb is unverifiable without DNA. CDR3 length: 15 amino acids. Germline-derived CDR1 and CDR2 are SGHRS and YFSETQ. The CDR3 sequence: CASSLISGGSEKLFF.